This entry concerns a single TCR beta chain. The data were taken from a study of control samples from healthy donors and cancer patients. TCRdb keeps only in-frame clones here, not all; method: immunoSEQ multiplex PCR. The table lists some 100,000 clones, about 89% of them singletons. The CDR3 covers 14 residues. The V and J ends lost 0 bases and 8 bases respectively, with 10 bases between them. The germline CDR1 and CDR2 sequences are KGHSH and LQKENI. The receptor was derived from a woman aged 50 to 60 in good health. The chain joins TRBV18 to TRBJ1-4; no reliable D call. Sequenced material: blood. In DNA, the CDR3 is TGTGCCAGCTCACCACCGGGAACGGGGGAAAAACTGTTTTTT. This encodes CASSPPGTGEKLFF.